The next 27 T cell receptor beta chains were all read from a single sample in a study of blood T cell repertoires in COVID-19. TCRdb's table, derived via immunoSEQ multiplex PCR, lists solely in-frame clones and lacks some. The repertoire holds 100,000 or so clones, with about 81% as singletons. Input material: peripheral blood. Receptors originate from a human donor in a cohort sampled during active COVID-19.

This rearrangement joins TRBV4-1 to TRBJ1-5, with 11 nucleotides matching TRBD1. The junction had 7 bases not matched to a gene; V was cut back by 0 bases and J by 0 bases. This CDR3 has 19 amino acids. CDR1 and CDR2 (germline): MGHRA, YSYEKL. The CDR3 nucleotides are TGCGCCAGCAGCCAAGATTGGACAGGGGGCAAAGGTAGCAATCAGCCCCAGCATTTT. It translates to CASSQDWTGGKGSNQPQHF.

The sample holds one count of this clone. In DNA, the CDR3 is TGTGCCAGCAGCCCAAACTCGGGGTACACTGAAGCTTTCTTT. Protein sequence: CASSPNSGYTEAFF. The J gene is TRBJ1-1, the V gene TRBV7-2; no clear D. The V end lost 5 bases, the J end lost 3 bases, and 13 bases lay between the germline ends. Germline values: CDR1 SGHTA, CDR2 FQGNSA. The CDR3 length is 14 residues.

The V and J genes are TRBV11-1 and TRBJ1-1, with 7 nucleotides matching TRBD1. This CDR3 region has 12 residues. Germline V gives CDR1 SGHAT, CDR2 FQDESV (reference sequence). V shed 6 bases, J shed 7 bases, and the junction held 5 bases outside the gene matches. CDR3 amino acids: CASSTGAGEAFF. The CDR3 DNA sequence: TGTGCCAGCAGTACAGGGGCGGGTGAAGCTTTCTTT.

This chain connects TRBV20-1 to TRBJ1-6; D is unclear. Deletions cut 3 bases from V and 7 bases from J, with 13 bases between. Germline CDR1 is DFQATT and CDR2 is SNEGSKA (reference sequence). The CDR3 has 14 residues. The CDR3 bases are TGCAGTGCTAGTACCGGGATGGGCAATTCACCCCTCCACTTT. It codes for CSASTGMGNSPLHF.

The chain employs TRBV19 and TRBJ1-1; TRBD1 is a possible D gene (5 bases). The V end lost 1 base, the J end lost 5 bases, and 11 bases lay between the germline ends. The V gene's germline CDR1 is LNHDA and CDR2 SQIVND (reference sequence). The CDR3 sequence is 14 residues long. The chain's CDR3 is CASSIGRGWTEAFF. CDR3 bases: TGTGCCAGTAGTATAGGGAGGGGATGGACTGAAGCTTTCTTT.

The genes are TRBV2 and TRBJ1-2; D is perhaps TRBD1 (5 bases). The CDR3 totals 12 residues. The V end lost 7 bases, the J end lost 10 bases, and 16 bases lay between the germline ends. Germline loops: CDR1 SNHLY, CDR2 FYNNEI. Here the CDR3 reads CASTLDSILYTF. CDR3 coding DNA: TGTGCCAGCACCTTAGACAGCATTCTCTACACCTTC.

The chain is built from TRBV15 and TRBJ2-5; TRBD2 is a possible D gene (5 bases). The V end lost 4 bases, the J end lost 4 bases, and 16 bases lay between the germline ends. Germline lookup yields CDR1 LNHNV and CDR2 YYDKDF (reference sequence). The CDR3 runs to 15 residues. The CDR3 protein is CATSTPGLPGETQYF. The CDR3 DNA reads TGTGCCACCAGCACCCCCGGACTTCCGGGAGAGACCCAGTACTTC.

The chain couples TRBV29-1 to TRBJ1-1; TRBD1 agrees at 9 bases. The germline gives CDR1 SQVTM, CDR2 ANQGSEA. The CDR3 extends over 12 amino acids. V was pared by 4 bases and J by 11 bases, with 8 bases of the junction left unmatched. In nucleotides, the CDR3 is TGCAGCGTTGTCCCGGGACAGGGTTTGGCTTTCTTT. Translated: CSVVPGQGLAFF.

This chain joins TRBV6-6 and TRBJ2-2; D gene unclear. Trimming left V 2 bases short and J 0 bases short, with 10 bases between. Germline CDR1 is MNHNY and CDR2 is SVGAGI (reference sequence). There are 16 residues in the CDR3. CDR3 nucleotides: TGTGCCAGCAGTTACATCCCCTCTTCGAACACCGGGGAGCTGTTTTTT. Residues: CASSYIPSSNTGELFF.

The chain links TRBV6-2 or TRBV6-3 to TRBJ1-1; unclear D gene. Deletions cut 2 bases from V and 8 bases from J, with 12 bases between. The germline V gene has CDR1 MNHEY and CDR2 SVGEGT. This CDR3 region has 13 residues. The CDR3 DNA reads as TGTGCCAGCAGTTACGGGTCGGAGCGCGAAGCTTTCTTT. As protein: CASSYGSEREAFF.

The rearrangement uses TRBV5-1 and TRBJ2-7, with a weak D call TRBD1 (6 bases). V was pared by 4 bases and J by 4 bases, with 12 bases between. Germline V gene sequence: CDR1 SGHRS, CDR2 YFSETQ. The CDR3 is made up of 13 amino acids. The DNA of the CDR3 is TGCGCCAGCAGCCCGAGGACAGATTACGAGCAGTACTTC. It is translated as CASSPRTDYEQYF. Full variable domain (remainder filled in from reference TRBV5-1 and TRBJ2-7): KAGVTQTPRYLIKTRGQQVTLSCSPISGHRSVSWYQQTPGQGLQFLFEYFSETQRNKGNFPGRFSGRQFSNSRSEMNVSTLELGDSALYLCASSPRTDYEQYFGPGTRLTVT.

This clone was observed a few times. The chain has TRBV30 and TRBJ1-2, with 10 bases aligning to TRBD1. The CDR3 is 16 amino acids. Germline-derived CDR1 and CDR2 are GTSNPN and SVGIG (reference sequence). V gave up 5 bases and J gave up 2 bases; unmatched junction bases: 11. The CDR3 spells CAWGRAQGQGNYGYTF. The DNA of the CDR3 is TGTGCCTGGGGCCGGGCCCAGGGACAGGGGAACTATGGCTACACCTTC.

The genes are TRBV5-1 and TRBJ1-4; 11 bases agree with TRBD1. The germline V gene has CDR1 SGHRS and CDR2 YFSETQ. CDR3 length equals 15 residues. After removal of 2 bases from V and 8 bases from J, the junction contained 5 bases not matched to a gene. The CDR3 region is CASSFSGTGGEKLFF. DNA for the CDR3: TGCGCCAGCAGCTTTTCCGGGACAGGGGGGGAAAAACTGTTTTTT.

This clone came up a few times. The rearrangement uses TRBV24-1 and TRBJ2-3; 11 nucleotides line up with TRBD2. Germline values: CDR1 KGHDR, CDR2 SFDVKD. This CDR3 comprises 16 residues. After removal of 7 bases from V and 4 bases from J, the junction contained 9 bases not matched to a gene. The CDR3 reads CATSHPIAGGPDTQYF. The DNA of the CDR3 is TGTGCCACCAGCCACCCCATAGCGGGGGGGCCAGATACGCAGTATTTT.

Details on this clone: The same CDR3 is also encoded by other DNA sequences in this sample. This rearrangement joins TRBV5-1 to TRBJ2-7; 9 bases align to TRBD1. There are 14 residues in the CDR3. Losses at the gene ends were 0 bases for V and 3 bases for J; bases not matched to a gene: 1. Germline V lookup: CDR1 SGHRS, CDR2 YFSETQ. This CDR3 reads CASSLGTGVYEQYF. CDR3 DNA: TGCGCCAGCAGCTTGGGGACAGGGGTCTACGAGCAGTACTTC. Full variable domain (remainder filled in from reference TRBV5-1 and TRBJ2-7): KAGVTQTPRYLIKTRGQQVTLSCSPISGHRSVSWYQQTPGQGLQFLFEYFSETQRNKGNFPGRFSGRQFSNSRSEMNVSTLELGDSALYLCASSLGTGVYEQYFGPGTRLTVT.

This clone was recorded once. The V call is TRBV12-3 or TRBV12-4, the J call TRBJ1-1; D gene ambiguous. The CDR3 totals 10 residues. The V end was cut by 6 bases, the J end by 6 bases, with 5 bases between. The CDR3: CASSGAEAFF. The CDR3 bases are TGTGCCAGCAGCGGGGCTGAAGCTTTCTTT.

CDR3: CASSLTGSPQSYEQYF. DNA for the CDR3: TGTGCCAGCAGCTTAACAGGGTCCCCCCAATCCTACGAGCAGTACTTC. V is TRBV7-8 and J is TRBJ2-7; D may be TRBD1 (6 bases). The V gene lost 2 bases and the J gene lost 1 base, with 15 bases spanning the gap. The CDR3 is made up of 16 amino acids. Per germline, CDR1 SGHVS and CDR2 FQNEAQ.

This CDR3 is CASSWIRQGEAFF. The DNA for the CDR3 is TGTGCCAGCAGTTGGATACGGCAGGGGGAAGCTTTCTTT. The rearrangement joins TRBV12-3 or TRBV12-4 to TRBJ1-1; TRBD1 might be the D (6 bases). V was clipped by 4 bases and J by 8 bases, with 14 bases between them. This CDR3 region has 13 residues.

The chain combines TRBV7-2 with TRBJ2-1; D is unclear. Germline-derived CDR1 and CDR2 are SGHTA and FQGNSA. The V end was cut by 6 bases, the J end by 6 bases, with 15 bases between. CDR3 length: 14 amino acids. The CDR3 DNA is TGTGCCAGCAGTATCGGTCACCTCCTCAATGAGCAGTTCTTC. Protein product: CASSIGHLLNEQFF.

This clone has just a few counts. The chain couples TRBV18 to TRBJ1-1; D is possibly TRBD1 (5 bases). There are 14 residues in the CDR3. Trimming pared 3 bases from V and 5 bases from J, leaving 13 bases between. Germline V gene lookup returns CDR1 KGHSH and CDR2 LQKENI. CDR3 sequence (DNA): TGTGCCAGCTCACCCGGCCTCGGGGGGACTGAAGCTTTCTTT. It encodes CASSPGLGGTEAFF.

This clone showed up just a few times. V and J are TRBV7-3 and TRBJ2-7; 7 bases line up with TRBD1. CDR1 and CDR2 (germline): SGHTA, FQGTGA. Germline trimming cut 5 bases from V and 3 bases from J; bases unmatched to any gene: 4. This CDR3 has 13 amino acids. The CDR3 here is CASSPRQGYEQYF. The CDR3 bases are TGTGCCAGCAGCCCCCGACAGGGCTACGAGCAGTACTTC.

The J gene is TRBJ2-2, the V gene TRBV5-1; D is uncertain. V lost 1 base, J lost 2 bases, and 9 bases lay in between. This CDR3 is built from 15 residues. Germline CDR1 SGHRS, CDR2 YFSETQ. Written as DNA, the CDR3 is TGCGCCAGCAGCTTGTATGCAGGAAACACCGGGGAGCTGTTTTTT. It specifies CASSLYAGNTGELFF.

The chain employs TRBV11-1 and TRBJ2-7; possibly TRBD2 for D (6 bases). The CDR3 has 13 residues. Trimming pared 2 bases from V and 10 bases from J, leaving 15 bases between. Germline V lookup: CDR1 SGHAT, CDR2 FQDESV (reference sequence). CDR3 amino acids: CASSLSGPATQYF. The CDR3, as DNA: TGTGCCAGCAGCTTAAGCGGGCCAGCCACCCAGTACTTC.

This clone was seen once. This rearrangement joins TRBV27 to TRBJ2-1, with D possibly being TRBD1 (5 bases). Germline V CDR1 and CDR2: MNHEY, SMNVEV (reference sequence). The CDR3 runs 15 residues. V lost 3 bases, J lost 0 bases, and 9 bases lay in between. CDR3 nucleotides: TGTGCCAGCAGTTTCAGGGCCCGCTCCTACAATGAGCAGTTCTTC. Residues: CASSFRARSYNEQFF.

This clone was counted a single time. The genes are TRBV24-1 and TRBJ1-4; a weak D match, TRBD1 (6 bases). CDR1 and CDR2 from the germline V gene are KGHDR and SFDVKD. V shed 7 bases and J shed 4 bases, with 15 bases lying between them. This CDR3 is 15 amino acids long. The CDR3 loop reads CATRAPGQSNEKLFF. CDR3 DNA: TGTGCCACCAGAGCACCGGGACAAAGTAATGAAAAACTGTTTTTT.

This chain connects TRBV18 to TRBJ2-7; possibly TRBD1 for D (6 bases). With 2 bases removed from V and 5 bases from J, the gap between germline ends came to 22 bases. CDR3 length: 17 residues. Looked up from germline, CDR1 is KGHSH and CDR2 is LQKENI. The CDR3 spells CASSPGGSRYRAHEQYF. Written as DNA, the CDR3 is TGTGCCAGCTCACCAGGGGGCTCGCGGTACAGGGCCCACGAGCAGTACTTC.

The V gene is TRBV18, the J gene TRBJ2-3; D is possibly TRBD1 (6 bases). This CDR3 is 16 amino acids long. V was trimmed by 3 bases and J by 2 bases, leaving 15 bases between them. Germline CDR1 is KGHSH and CDR2 is LQKENI. CDR3 region: CASSPRHGQNTDTQYF. CDR3 bases: TGTGCCAGCTCACCCCGCCACGGACAGAACACAGATACGCAGTATTTT.